Included here is one T cell receptor beta chain sequence, with context. The assay was immunoSEQ multiplex PCR, and TCRdb's table has in-frame clones only and misses some. The top ten hold roughly 0.76% of the sample, which has fewer than 85,000 clones, about 86% seen once. The data were taken from a study of OX40 agonist ivuxolimab in advanced cancers. The overall study: Patients in the trial were receiving intravenous ivuxolimab every 2 weeks, at doses of 0.01 to 10 mg/kg.

The sample consisted of CD4+ or CD8+ T cells sorted from blood, taken in a trial of the OX40 agonist ivuxolimab. This clonotype was obtained from an adult with an advanced solid tumor such as melanoma, head and neck, liver or kidney cancer.

CDR3 region: CASSLLGLGDTQYF. The CDR3 DNA reads TGTGCCAGCAGCTTATTGGGACTTGGAGATACGCAGTATTTT. The chain is built from TRBV7-2 and TRBJ2-3, with D maybe TRBD2 (6 bases). Trimming took 2 bases from V and 5 from J, leaving 11 bases between them. This CDR3 is 14 amino acids long. Germline loops: CDR1 SGHTA, CDR2 FQGNSA.